A selection of T cell receptor beta chains follows, all from one sample in a study of graft-versus-host responses after intestinal transplantation. Sequenced by immunoSEQ multiplex PCR; TCRdb stores in-frame clones only, minus some. The sample includes fewer than 50,000 clones, about 91% of them seen just once. The sample was PBMCs, taken 524 days after transplant. The receptors here all came from a human patient who received an intestinal transplant, so some T cells may come from the graft donor. CDR3s include the opening cysteine and the closing phenylalanine or tryptophan. D genes are given only for firm matches. Only part of the rows carry a size: once, few, many, or a class if the clone is expanded.

>NA|TRBV4-1|once|TRBJ2-1|17
TGCGCCAGCAGCCAGAACAGGGTGACCCGCGCCTACAATGAGCAGTTCTTC
CASSQNRVTRAYNEQFF
>NA|TRBV12-5|NA|TRBJ1-1|17
TGTGCTAGTGGTTTGGGCCTCAAGGACAGCACAGTCGTTGAAGCTTTCTTT
CASGLGLKDSTVVEAFF
>NA|TRBV5-6|NA|TRBJ2-5|13
TGTGCCAGCAGCTATGGGAAATGGGAGACCCAGTACTTC
CASSYGKWETQYF
>NA|TRBV9|NA|TRBJ2-3|11
TGTGCCAGCAGCGCTACAGATACGCAGTATTTT
CASSATDTQYF
>NA|TRBV7-3|NA|TRBJ2-1|15
TGTGCCAGCAGCCCCGGGGTAGGTCCCTACAATGAGCAGTTCTTC
CASSPGVGPYNEQFF
>NA|TRBV11-2|NA|TRBJ2-2|16
TGTGCCAGCAGCTTAGATCGGGGCGCGAACACCGGGGAGCTGTTTTTT
CASSLDRGANTGELFF
>NA|TRBV27|NA|TRBJ2-1|18
TGTGCCAGCAGTTTATCCCCCGGATGGGCGGCAAACCACAATGAGCAGTTCTTC
CASSLSPGWAANHNEQFF
>TRBD1|TRBV4-2|NA|TRBJ2-2|16
TGTGCCAGCAGCCAAGAGGTAACAGGGGGCACCGGGGAGCTGTTTTTT
CASSQEVTGGTGELFF
>TRBD1|TRBV10-1|NA|TRBJ2-1|17
TGCGCCAGCACCGAGCCATCAGACAGGGGCGTTAGCAATGAGCAGTTCTTC
CASTEPSDRGVSNEQFF
>NA|TRBV11-2|NA|TRBJ2-7|13
TGTGCCAGCAGCTTAAAAAGGGATCACGAGCAGTACTTC
CASSLKRDHEQYF
>TRBD2|TRBV19|NA|TRBJ2-5|15
TGTGCCAGTAGCCCGAGGACTAGCGGACTAAAGACCCAGTACTTC
CASSPRTSGLKTQYF
>TRBD2|TRBV6-5|NA|TRBJ2-5|15
TGTGCCAGCAGTTACTCGACTAGCGGGAGAGAGACCCAGTACTTC
CASSYSTSGRETQYF
>TRBD1|TRBV28|NA|TRBJ2-7|13
TGTGCCAGCAGTTTGGGGACAGCCTACGAGCAGTACTTC
CASSLGTAYEQYF
>TRBD2|TRBV6-5|NA|TRBJ2-3|14
TGTGCCAGCAGTTCCGGACTAGCCGCAGATACGCAGTATTTT
CASSSGLAADTQYF
>TRBD2|TRBV6-4|NA|TRBJ2-7|13
TGTGCCAGCAGATTTCTAGCGGGAGGCGAGCAGTACTTC
CASRFLAGGEQYF
>NA|TRBV20-1|few|TRBJ1-1|11
TGCAGTGCTAGACACGACCCTGAAGCTTTCTTT
CSARHDPEAFF
>NA|TRBV19|once|TRBJ2-1|14
TGTGCCAGTAGTCAACTAAGCTCCTACAATGAGCAGTTCTTC
CASSQLSSYNEQFF
>NA|TRBV20-1|NA|TRBJ2-1|11
TGCAGTGTAGGGGACTACAATGAGCAGTTCTTC
CSVGDYNEQFF
>NA|TRBV7-2|NA|TRBJ2-2|15
TGTGCCAGCAGCTTAGCGGGAGGATTTGTCGGGGAGCTGTTTTTT
CASSLAGGFVGELFF
>NA|TRBV6-6|NA|TRBJ2-1|15
TGTGCCAGCATCTTCTCGCCGACGACAAACAATGAGCAGTTCTTC
CASIFSPTTNNEQFF
>TRBD2|TRBV7-8|NA|TRBJ2-1|20
TGTGCCAGCAGCTTAAGGAGGGGTAGGGGAGGGCCAGCCGGCTACAATGAGCAGTTCTTC
CASSLRRGRGGPAGYNEQFF
>NA|TRBV28|NA|TRBJ1-2|15
TGTGCCAGCAGTTTGGCCAGGACCGGGGGCTATGGCTACACCTTC
CASSLARTGGYGYTF
>TRBD1|TRBV5-1|NA|TRBJ2-2|16
TGCGCCAGCAGCCGAGGGACAGGGGGGCTCACCGGGGAGCTGTTTTTT
CASSRGTGGLTGELFF
>TRBD2|TRBV6-1|NA|TRBJ2-1|16
TGTGCCAGCAGTGAACGAGTACTAGCGGGCAACAATGAGCAGTTCTTC
CASSERVLAGNNEQFF
>NA|TRBV2|NA|TRBJ2-2|14
TGTGCCAGCGTGCGGGACACCTCCACCGGGGAGCTGTTTTTT
CASVRDTSTGELFF
>NA|TRBV4-1|NA|TRBJ2-1|13
TGCGCCAGCAGCCAGACTCGTTACAATGAGCAGTTCTTC
CASSQTRYNEQFF
>NA|TRBV29-1|NA|TRBJ2-1|12
TGCAGCGTTGACATAGGCAGAAATGAGCAGTTCTTC
CSVDIGRNEQFF
>NA|TRBV2|NA|TRBJ2-3|12
TGTGCCAGCCTACTTGACACAGATACGCAGTATTTT
CASLLDTDTQYF
>TRBD2|TRBV6-5|once|TRBJ2-7|15
TGTGCCAGCAGTTACGGGGCGGGAGAGACTTACGAGCAGTACTTC
CASSYGAGETYEQYF
>TRBD2|TRBV7-9|NA|TRBJ2-3|15
TGTGCCAGCAGCTTAGGTAGCGGGAATACAGATACGCAGTATTTT
CASSLGSGNTDTQYF
>NA|TRBV6-9|NA|TRBJ1-4|14
TGTGCCAGCAGTCTGAGGGTTCAGGGTGAAAAACTGTTTTTT
CASSLRVQGEKLFF
>TRBD1|TRBV19|few|TRBJ1-1|11
TGTGCCAGTAGTAAACAGGGGAGTGCTTTCTTT
CASSKQGSAFF
>NA|TRBV4-1|NA|TRBJ1-4|16
TGCGCCAGCAGCCAAGATGGGGGCGCCGCTAATGAAAAACTGTTTTTT
CASSQDGGAANEKLFF
>NA|TRBV19|NA|TRBJ2-7|14
TGTGCCAGTAGTATGGCAGGGAAATCCTACGAGCAGTACTTC
CASSMAGKSYEQYF
>TRBD1|TRBV6-6|NA|TRBJ1-2|13
TGTGCCAGCACCGTGGACAGGGCTCGGGGCTACACCTTC
CASTVDRARGYTF
>TRBD1|TRBV7-9|NA|TRBJ2-5|17
TGTGCCAGCAGCTTAGAGGGGGCGCAGAGTTTTCAAGAGACCCAGTACTTC
CASSLEGAQSFQETQYF
>NA|TRBV5-1|NA|TRBJ2-1|13
TGCGCCAGCAGCTTTTGGGGATACAATGAGCAGTTCTTC
CASSFWGYNEQFF